What follows are 30 T cell receptor beta chains derived from one specimen sequenced in a study of shared clonotypes between healthy human individuals. Method: immunoSEQ multiplex PCR; TCRdb's copy keeps in-frame clones and lacks some. The sample has 400,000 or so clones, approximately 97% seen once. Sequencing was carried out using memory CD8+ T cells sorted from blood. Subset reported: CD45RO+ cells pooled with CCR7-negative TemRA cells. Receptor source: a man between 25 and 39 years old in good health.

The V and J genes are TRBV28 and TRBJ1-4, with unresolved D. From germline, CDR1 is MDHEN and CDR2 SYDVKM. The ends were cut back, 3 bases at V and 7 bases at J, with 6 bases in the middle. CDR3 size: 12 residues. In nucleotides, the CDR3 is TGTGCCAGCAGTTTTATTAGTGAAAAACTGTTTTTT. Its translation: CASSFISEKLFF.

This chain links TRBV19 with TRBJ2-6; TRBD1 might be the D (5 bases). CDR1 is LNHDA, CDR2 SQIVND, per germline (reference sequence). V lost 6 bases, J lost 0 bases, and 6 bases lay in between. This CDR3 is built from 14 residues. CDR3 nucleotide sequence: TGTGCCAGTAGGACAGCCTCTGGGGCCAACGTCCTGACTTTC. Translated: CASRTASGANVLTF.

The chain's CDR3 is CASSVTGIDTQYF. Here the CDR3 DNA reads TGCGCCAGCAGCGTGACAGGAATAGATACGCAGTATTTT. The chain links TRBV5-1 to TRBJ2-3, with a weak D call TRBD1 (6 bases). From germline, CDR1 is SGHRS and CDR2 YFSETQ. V was pared by 4 bases and J by 5 bases, with 11 bases between. The CDR3 covers 13 residues.

This chain links TRBV4-1 with TRBJ2-1; D not resolved. V gave up 1 base and J gave up 6 bases, with 10 bases separating them. The length of the CDR3 is 14 residues. Per the germline V gene, CDR1 is MGHRA and CDR2 is YSYEKL. The CDR3 region is CASSQAPRANEQFF. The CDR3 bases are TGCGCCAGCAGCCAAGCTCCCCGGGCCAATGAGCAGTTCTTC.

The V and J genes are TRBV19 and TRBJ2-4; TRBD2 might be the D (6 bases). This CDR3 contains 15 residues. V lost 5 bases and J lost 5, with 16 bases in between. Germline-derived CDR1 and CDR2 are LNHDA and SQIVND (reference sequence). This CDR3 reads CASSPRTNGENIQYF. CDR3 coding DNA: TGTGCCAGTAGTCCCCGGACTAATGGGGAAAACATTCAGTACTTC.

V and J are TRBV7-8 and TRBJ2-5; D call uncertain. The germline gives CDR1 SGHVS, CDR2 FQNEAQ. This CDR3 region has 16 residues. The ends were cut back, 2 bases at V and 1 base at J, with 14 bases in the middle. The CDR3 DNA reads TGTGCCAGCAGCTTATTCCCGACACCTACCCAAGAGACCCAGTACTTC. This codes for CASSLFPTPTQETQYF.

The rearrangement joins TRBV2 to TRBJ1-2, with D possibly being TRBD1 (5 bases). Germline V lookup: CDR1 SNHLY, CDR2 FYNNEI. The CDR3 totals 14 residues. V was pared by 4 bases and J by 0 bases, with 9 bases between. The CDR3 coding sequence is TGTGCCAGCAGTGCCCAGGGTACTAACTATGGCTACACCTTC. This gives the protein CASSAQGTNYGYTF.

The chain joins TRBV6-5 to TRBJ2-2; D is ambiguous. CDR1 MNHEY and CDR2 SVGAGI come from the germline V gene. The CDR3 length is 14 residues. The V gene lost 7 bases and the J gene lost 8 bases, with 17 bases spanning the gap. The CDR3 DNA follows: TGTGCCAGCATAAGGACGGCGGCTACGGGGGAGCTGTTTTTT. It translates to CASIRTAATGELFF.

The V and J genes are TRBV7-2 and TRBJ2-4, with 7 bases matching TRBD1. Germline CDR1 SGHTA, CDR2 FQGNSA. The CDR3 contains 15 residues. V was clipped by 2 bases and J by 6 bases; unmatched bases: 7. This CDR3 is CASSLSQGVGNIQYF. CDR3 bases: TGTGCCAGCAGCTTATCCCAGGGGGTGGGAAACATTCAGTACTTC.

This chain links TRBV6-5 with TRBJ2-1, with unresolved D. Trimming cost V 1 base and J 0 bases, with 10 bases left between them. Germline CDR1 MNHEY, CDR2 SVGAGI. The CDR3 loop spans 16 amino acids. The DNA of the CDR3 is TGTGCCAGCAGTTACTTCGGCTCTCCCTCCTACAATGAGCAGTTCTTC. Translated, it gives CASSYFGSPSYNEQFF.

The CDR3 spells CASSNRSNQPQHF. In DNA, the CDR3 is TGTGCCAGCAGTAACAGGAGCAATCAGCCCCAGCATTTT. The J gene is TRBJ1-5, the V gene TRBV2; a weak D match, TRBD1 (5 bases). V shed 5 bases and J shed 1 base, with 6 bases lying between them. The CDR3 covers 13 residues. Germline V gives CDR1 SNHLY, CDR2 FYNNEI. Using reference TRBV2 and TRBJ1-5 for the parts outside the CDR3, the full variable domain is EPEVTQTPSHQVTQMGQEVILRCVPISNHLYFYWYRQILGQKVEFLVSFYNNEISEKSEIFDDQFSVERPDGSNFTLKIRSTKLEDSAMYFCASSNRSNQPQHFGDGTRLSIL.

The chain has TRBV19 and TRBJ2-1; D not certain. This CDR3 is built from 13 residues. CDR1 and CDR2 (germline): LNHDA, SQIVND (reference sequence). Trimming cost V 3 bases and J 10 bases, with 13 bases left between them. The CDR3 nucleotides are TGTGCCAGTAGTATGGTAGTACAAGAGGAGCAGTTCTTC. Protein: CASSMVVQEEQFF.

This chain connects TRBV11-2 to TRBJ2-3; D unresolved. The CDR3 consists of 17 residues. Germline loops: CDR1 SGHAT, CDR2 FQNNGV. V lost 2 bases and J lost 1, with 16 bases in between. The CDR3 protein is CASSLYGHPTRTDTQYF. DNA for the CDR3: TGTGCCAGCAGCTTATACGGCCATCCCACGCGCACAGATACGCAGTATTTT.

V and J are TRBV5-5 and TRBJ2-2; 7 bases line up with TRBD2. CDR3 length: 15 residues. Losses at the gene ends were 5 bases for V and 3 bases for J; bases not matched to a gene: 7. CDR1 is SGHKS, CDR2 YYEKEE, per germline (reference sequence). The CDR3 here is CASSRLAADTGELFF. DNA of the CDR3: TGTGCCAGCAGTCGACTAGCAGCGGACACCGGGGAGCTGTTTTTT. The variable domain in full, with the rest retrieved from reference TRBV5-5 and TRBJ2-2, is DAGVTQSPTHLIKTRGQQVTLRCSPISGHKSVSWYQQVLGQGPQFIFQYYEKEERGRGNFPDRFSARQFPNYSSELNVNALLLGDSALYLCASSRLAADTGELFFGEGSRLTVL.

J is TRBJ1-4 and V is TRBV10-3; TRBD1 matches 9 bases. With V trimmed by 2 bases and J by 8 bases, 3 bases remained unmatched. Germline V CDR1 and CDR2: ENHRY, SYGVKD. This CDR3 contains 14 residues. The CDR3 loop is CAISEGTGREKLFF. The CDR3 DNA is TGTGCCATCAGTGAGGGGACAGGGAGGGAAAAACTGTTTTTT.

J is TRBJ1-2 and V is TRBV19, with unresolved D. V was clipped by 5 bases and J by 1 base, with 5 bases between them. Germline CDR1 reads LNHDA; CDR2 reads SQIVND (reference sequence). The CDR3 is made up of 12 amino acids. CDR3 region: CASSEFNYGYTF. CDR3 sequence (DNA): TGTGCCAGTAGTGAGTTTAACTATGGCTACACCTTC.

The chain has TRBV19 and TRBJ2-2; TRBD2 might be the D (6 bases). The CDR3 sequence is 14 residues long. Between the trimmed V and J ends, which lost 4 bases and 3 bases, there was a span of 9 bases. The germline V gene encodes CDR1 LNHDA and CDR2 SQIVND (reference sequence). Written as DNA, the CDR3 is TGTGCCAGTAGTAGGGGGACTCACACCGGGGAGCTGTTTTTT. It codes for CASSRGTHTGELFF.

The J gene is TRBJ1-2, the V gene TRBV5-1; no definite D call. CDR1 and CDR2 from the germline V gene are SGHRS and YFSETQ. V dropped 5 bases and J dropped 2 bases, with 10 bases sitting between them. The length of the CDR3 is 13 residues. The CDR3 DNA reads TGCGCCAGCAGTTACACAGCCAACTATGGCTACACCTTC. It translates to CASSYTANYGYTF.

This clone appeared a single time. The chain uses TRBV5-8 and TRBJ2-1; 16 positions agree with TRBD2. Unmatched junction bases numbered 10, after V lost 4 bases and J lost 3 bases. The germline gives CDR1 SGHTS, CDR2 YDEGEE. The CDR3 loop spans 19 amino acids. The CDR3 protein is CASSPTGLAGGPGYNEQFF. CDR3 DNA sequence: TGTGCCAGCAGCCCGACGGGACTAGCGGGAGGGCCCGGCTACAATGAGCAGTTCTTC.

The chain recombines TRBV5-1 with TRBJ1-2; 11 positions agree with TRBD1. The germline gives CDR1 SGHRS, CDR2 YFSETQ. This CDR3 comprises 15 residues. V shed 3 bases, J shed 4 bases, and the junction held 5 bases outside the gene matches. The CDR3 DNA is TGCGCCAGCAGCTGGGGACAGGGGGTAGGCTATGGCTACACCTTC. Protein sequence: CASSWGQGVGYGYTF.

V usage is TRBV6-5 and J usage is TRBJ2-7; 9 bases are shared with TRBD2. Losses at the gene ends were 2 bases for V and 9 bases for J; bases not matched to a gene: 8. The CDR3 totals 14 residues. Germline V gene lookup returns CDR1 MNHEY and CDR2 SVGAGI. The CDR3 nucleotides read TGTGCCAGCAGTTACCAGCGGGAGGCTCTAGCGCAGTACTTC. Translation gives CASSYQREALAQYF.

The chain recombines TRBV27 with TRBJ2-3, with D perhaps TRBD1 (6 bases). The CDR3 sequence is 18 residues long. V was shortened by 2 bases and J by 2 bases, with 20 bases between the two germline ends. CDR1 and CDR2 (germline): MNHEY, SMNVEV (reference sequence). The CDR3: CASSLTGPRLVPTDTQYF. CDR3 DNA: TGTGCCAGCAGTTTAACAGGGCCTCGACTGGTCCCCACAGATACGCAGTATTTT.

The chain recombines TRBV7-2 with TRBJ2-1, with unresolved D. The germline V gene has CDR1 SGHTA and CDR2 FQGNSA. The CDR3 is 13 amino acids. V was clipped by 3 bases and J by 7 bases, with 10 bases between them. The CDR3 DNA sequence: TGTGCCAGCAGCTTTATACCCGGGAATGAGCAGTTCTTC. Amino acids: CASSFIPGNEQFF.

The table lists this clone with a count of one. The V gene is TRBV9, the J gene TRBJ1-4; TRBD1 might be the D (5 bases). Germline V gene data show CDR1 as SGDLS and CDR2 as YYNGEE. There are 17 residues in the CDR3. V gave up 4 bases and J gave up 2 bases, with 18 bases separating them. The CDR3 region is CASSPHGGGGTNEKLFF. For the CDR3, the DNA is TGTGCCAGCAGCCCCCACGGGGGAGGCGGGACTAATGAAAAACTGTTTTTT.

The chain uses TRBV6-1 and TRBJ1-2; possibly TRBD1 for D (6 bases). V was trimmed by 8 bases and J by 7 bases, leaving 14 bases between them. Germline V gives CDR1 MNHNS, CDR2 SASEGT. CDR3 length equals 12 residues. The DNA for the CDR3 is TGTGCCAGCCGCCGGGGGGCGTTTGGCTACACCTTC. Its translation: CASRRGAFGYTF.

The chain carries TRBV29-1 and TRBJ2-3; 10 nucleotides align to TRBD2. The CDR3 extends over 17 amino acids. V gave up 4 bases and J gave up 1 base; unmatched junction bases: 11. Germline CDR1 SQVTM, CDR2 ANQGSEA. CDR3 in amino acids: CSVARLAGRPGTDTQYF. In DNA form, the CDR3 reads TGCAGCGTTGCCCGACTAGCGGGCCGTCCTGGCACAGATACGCAGTATTTT.

The chain combines TRBV5-1 with TRBJ2-7; D is possibly TRBD2 (6 bases). V lost 4 bases, J lost 3 bases, and 14 bases lay in between. The CDR3 contains 14 residues. From germline, CDR1 is SGHRS and CDR2 YFSETQ. The CDR3 nucleotides are TGCGCCAGCAGCGTCATAGCGGCCCACTACGAGCAGTACTTC. Amino acid sequence: CASSVIAAHYEQYF. The complete variable domain, with remaining parts taken from reference TRBV5-1 and TRBJ2-7, reads KAGVTQTPRYLIKTRGQQVTLSCSPISGHRSVSWYQQTPGQGLQFLFEYFSETQRNKGNFPGRFSGRQFSNSRSEMNVSTLELGDSALYLCASSVIAAHYEQYFGPGTRLTVT.

This clone appeared once. The chain combines TRBV11-2 with TRBJ1-2; 9 positions match TRBD1. This CDR3 has 14 residues. V lost 6 bases and J lost 5; bases outside the gene matches: 7. The V gene's germline CDR1 is SGHAT and CDR2 FQNNGV. CDR3 residues: CASSWPGQGYGYTF. DNA for the CDR3: TGTGCCAGCAGTTGGCCGGGACAGGGTTATGGCTACACCTTC.

The rearrangement uses TRBV19 and TRBJ2-1; D tentatively fits TRBD1 or TRBD2 (5 bases each). V shed 4 bases and J shed 9 bases, with 10 bases lying between them. The CDR3 loop spans 12 amino acids. Germline CDR1 reads LNHDA; CDR2 reads SQIVND (reference sequence). CDR3 DNA sequence: TGTGCCAGTAGTAGGGACCGCTCTGAGCAGTTCTTC. Its translation: CASSRDRSEQFF.

CDR3 loop: CASSDSQKHGQPQHF. CDR3 bases: TGTGCCAGCAGTGATAGCCAAAAGCATGGTCAGCCCCAGCATTTT. The V gene is TRBV2, the J gene TRBJ1-5; D is undetermined. V lost 3 bases to trimming and J lost 6 bases, with 15 bases between them. This CDR3 comprises 15 residues. Germline lookup yields CDR1 SNHLY and CDR2 FYNNEI. Drawing the rest from reference TRBV2 and TRBJ1-5, the complete variable domain is EPEVTQTPSHQVTQMGQEVILRCVPISNHLYFYWYRQILGQKVEFLVSFYNNEISEKSEIFDDQFSVERPDGSNFTLKIRSTKLEDSAMYFCASSDSQKHGQPQHFGDGTRLSIL.